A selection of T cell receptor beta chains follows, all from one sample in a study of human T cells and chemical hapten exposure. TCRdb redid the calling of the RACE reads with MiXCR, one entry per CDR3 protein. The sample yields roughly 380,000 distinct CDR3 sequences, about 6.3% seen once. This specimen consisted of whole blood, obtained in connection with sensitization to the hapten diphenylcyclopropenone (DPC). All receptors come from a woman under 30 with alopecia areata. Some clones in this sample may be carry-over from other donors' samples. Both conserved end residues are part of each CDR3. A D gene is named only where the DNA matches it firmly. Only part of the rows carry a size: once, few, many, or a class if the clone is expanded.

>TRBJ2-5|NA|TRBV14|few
TGTGCCAGCAGCCAAGGTTCCGGAGCCCAGTACTTC
CASSQGSGAQYF
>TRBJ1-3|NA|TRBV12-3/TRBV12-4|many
TGTGCCAGCAGTCTCGGGGGCTCTGGAAACACCATATATTTT
CASSLGGSGNTIYF
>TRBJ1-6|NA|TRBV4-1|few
TGCGCCAGCAGCCATCAGGACAGAGAGAATTCACCCCTCCACTTT
CASSHQDRENSPLHF
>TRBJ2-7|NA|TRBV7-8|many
TGTGCCAGCAGCTACACTTCCGGGGGACAGTTCTACGAGCAGTACTTC
CASSYTSGGQFYEQYF
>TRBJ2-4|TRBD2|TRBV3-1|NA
TGTGCCAGCAGCCAAGTTGCGGGGGGGGCAGCCAAAAACATTCAGTACTTC
CASSQVAGGAAKNIQYF
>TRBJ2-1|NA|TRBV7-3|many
TGTGCCAGCTCTTCCGTTGGGCAGGAGAATGAGCAGTTCTTC
CASSSVGQENEQFF
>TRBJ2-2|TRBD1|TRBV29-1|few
TGCAGCGTTGAGGACAGGGGGCTATCAACCGGGGAGCTGTTTTTT
CSVEDRGLSTGELFF
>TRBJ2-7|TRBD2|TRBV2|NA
TGTGCCAGCAGTGAAGAGGGAGGGTTCTCCTACGAGCAGTACTTC
CASSEEGGFSYEQYF
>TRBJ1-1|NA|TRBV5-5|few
TGTGCCAGCAGCTTGGAGACCGGGAGAGCTTTCTTT
CASSLETGRAFF
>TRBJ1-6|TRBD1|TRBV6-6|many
TGTGCCAGCAGTCGGGACAGGGGCTATTCACCCCTCCACTTT
CASSRDRGYSPLHF
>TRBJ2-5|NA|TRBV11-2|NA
TGTGCCAGCCCACCGCGAGGGGGACAAGAGACCCAGTACTTC
CASPPRGGQETQYF
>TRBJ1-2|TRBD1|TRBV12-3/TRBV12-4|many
TGTGCCAGCAGTCGCGGACAGGGGGCGTATGGCTACACCTTC
CASSRGQGAYGYTF
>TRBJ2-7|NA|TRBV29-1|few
TGCAGCCGTCACGGGGGACCGCACCCTCCCTACGAGCAGTACTTC
CSRHGGPHPPYEQYF
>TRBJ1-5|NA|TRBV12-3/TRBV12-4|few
TGTGCCAGCAGTTTAACGGGGGATTGGAATCAGCCCCAGCATTTT
CASSLTGDWNQPQHF
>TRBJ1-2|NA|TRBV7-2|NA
TGTGCCAGCAGCTCGCACTGGATTGGGCCCGGGGGCTATGGCTACACCTTC
CASSSHWIGPGGYGYTF
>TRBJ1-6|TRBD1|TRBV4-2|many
TGTGCCAGCAGCTACCCTGGACAGGCCAATTCACCCCTCCACTTT
CASSYPGQANSPLHF
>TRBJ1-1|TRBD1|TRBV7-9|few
TGTGCCAGCAGCCCCGGACAGGGGGAGATTCTTGAAGCTTTCTTT
CASSPGQGEILEAFF
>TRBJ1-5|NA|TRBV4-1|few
TGCGCCAGCAGCCCCGGGGGGCATCAGCCCCAGCATTTT
CASSPGGHQPQHF
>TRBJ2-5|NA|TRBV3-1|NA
TGTGCCAGCAGCCAAGGGCTTGGGACGGAAGAAGAGACCCAGTACTTC
CASSQGLGTEEETQYF
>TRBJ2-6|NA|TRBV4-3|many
TGCGCCAGCAGCCAAGATTACACATCTGGGGCCAACGTCCTGACTTTC
CASSQDYTSGANVLTF
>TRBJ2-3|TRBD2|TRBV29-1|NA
TGCAGCGTTGAAGGGGGTGGACTAGCCGGCACAGATACGCAGTATTTT
CSVEGGGLAGTDTQYF
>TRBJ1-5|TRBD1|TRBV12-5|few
TGTGCTAGTGCCCGGGACAGGGTAAATCAGCCCCAGCATTTT
CASARDRVNQPQHF
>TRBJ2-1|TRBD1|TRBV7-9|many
TGTGCCAGCAGCTTAGACAGGGGGCGGCGTGAGCAGTTCTTC
CASSLDRGRREQFF
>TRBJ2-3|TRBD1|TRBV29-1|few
TGCAGCGTTACGGACAGGGGGCCTAGAGATACGCAGTATTTT
CSVTDRGPRDTQYF
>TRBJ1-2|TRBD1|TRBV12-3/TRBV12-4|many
TGTGCCAGCAGTCCCCCGGGACAGGGTAACGGCTACACCTTC
CASSPPGQGNGYTF
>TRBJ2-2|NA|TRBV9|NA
TGTGCCAGCAGCCCCCGCCCTAGCTCCGGGGAGCTGTTTTTT
CASSPRPSSGELFF
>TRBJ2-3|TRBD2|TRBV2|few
TGTGCCAGCAGTGACTCTAGGGGACTAAGCACAGATACGCAGTATTTT
CASSDSRGLSTDTQYF
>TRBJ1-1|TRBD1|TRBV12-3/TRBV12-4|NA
TGTGCCAGCAGTGTAACCGGGACAGGGGTCACTGAAGCTTTCTTT
CASSVTGTGVTEAFF
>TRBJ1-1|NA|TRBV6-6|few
TGTGCCAGCGCCCAGCCGGAGACTGAAGCTTTCTTT
CASAQPETEAFF
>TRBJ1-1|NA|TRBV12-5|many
TGTGCTAGTGGTCCCGGGGACGGGAACACTGAAGCTTTCTTT
CASGPGDGNTEAFF
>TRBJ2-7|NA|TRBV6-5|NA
TGTGCCAGCAGCCCCGGGGGCGGGACCCCCATCTACGAGCAGTACTTC
CASSPGGGTPIYEQYF
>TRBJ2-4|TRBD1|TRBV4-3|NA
TGCGCCAGCAGCCAAGATGGACAGGGCAGGAACATTCAGTACTTC
CASSQDGQGRNIQYF
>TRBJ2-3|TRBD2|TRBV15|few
TGTGCCACCAGCAGAGATGGGCGGGGGGGCACAGATACGCAGTATTTT
CATSRDGRGGTDTQYF
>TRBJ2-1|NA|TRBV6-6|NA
TGTGCCAGCAGTTACTCAATCGGCCAGGACTACAATGAGCAGTTCTTC
CASSYSIGQDYNEQFF
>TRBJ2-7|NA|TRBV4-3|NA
TGCGCCAGCAGCCAAGATGGGGGAACCTACGAGCAGTACTTC
CASSQDGGTYEQYF
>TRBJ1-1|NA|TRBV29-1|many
TGCAGCGTTGAGGCCACGGAGGGAACTGAAGCTTTCTTT
CSVEATEGTEAFF
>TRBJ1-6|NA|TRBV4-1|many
TGCGCCAGCAGCCAAGTGTCCAGGGTTGGGAATTCACCCCTCCACTTT
CASSQVSRVGNSPLHF
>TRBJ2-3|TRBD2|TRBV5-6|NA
TGTGCCAGCAGCTTGTTTCCCGGGACTAGCGGCACAGATACGCAGTATTTT
CASSLFPGTSGTDTQYF
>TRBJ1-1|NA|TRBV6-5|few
TGTGCCAGCAGTTACTCCCCAGCGGTCACTGAAGCTTTCTTT
CASSYSPAVTEAFF
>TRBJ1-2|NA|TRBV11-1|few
TGTGCCAGCAGCTTAATTTCAGGAGATGGCTACACCTTC
CASSLISGDGYTF
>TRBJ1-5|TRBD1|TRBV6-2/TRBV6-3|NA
TGTGCCAGCAGTTACACTGGGACAGGCAATCAGCCCCAGCATTTT
CASSYTGTGNQPQHF
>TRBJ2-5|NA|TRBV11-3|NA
TGTGCCAGCAGCTACCGACAAACCCCAGGGGCAGAGACCCAGTACTTC
CASSYRQTPGAETQYF
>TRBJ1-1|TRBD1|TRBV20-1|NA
TGCAGTGCTGCGTTCGGGACAGATAACACTGAAGCTTTCTTT
CSAAFGTDNTEAFF
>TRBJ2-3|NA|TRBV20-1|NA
TGCAGTGCTAGTCGGGGGGCCGGGGCAGATACGCAGTATTTT
CSASRGAGADTQYF
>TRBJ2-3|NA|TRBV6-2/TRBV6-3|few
TGTGCCAGCAGCCTTGGAGGACATTCCCTCGATACGCAGTATTTT
CASSLGGHSLDTQYF
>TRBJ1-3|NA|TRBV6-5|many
TGTGCCAGCAGTGAGACACGTGGAAACACCATATATTTT
CASSETRGNTIYF
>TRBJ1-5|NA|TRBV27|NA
TGTGCCAGCGCCGGGGGTGCTTCGATTAATCAGCCCCAGCATTTT
CASAGGASINQPQHF
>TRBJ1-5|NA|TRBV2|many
TGTGCCAGCACCTGGGACCAAAATCAGCCCCAGCATTTT
CASTWDQNQPQHF
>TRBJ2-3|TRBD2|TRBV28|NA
TGTGCCAGCAGTATCGGGACTAGCGGGGGGAGAGATACGCAGTATTTT
CASSIGTSGGRDTQYF
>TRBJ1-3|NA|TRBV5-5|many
TGTGCCAGCAGCTTGGCCCAGAGCTCTGGAAACACCATATATTTT
CASSLAQSSGNTIYF
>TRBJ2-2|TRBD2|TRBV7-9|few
TGTGCCAGCAGCTCCGGCGGACTAGACCAGAACACCGGGGAGCTGTTTTTT
CASSSGGLDQNTGELFF
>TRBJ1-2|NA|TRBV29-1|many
TGCAGCGTTGAACAAGGGATCTATGGCTACACCTTC
CSVEQGIYGYTF
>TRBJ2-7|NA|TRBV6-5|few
TGTGCCAGCAGTTACTCGGGGCTTACCTACGAGCAGTACTTC
CASSYSGLTYEQYF
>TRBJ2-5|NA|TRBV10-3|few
TGTGCCATCAGTGAGTCTTTACGCTCAGGAGGGGGCGAAGAGACCCAGTACTTC
CAISESLRSGGGEETQYF
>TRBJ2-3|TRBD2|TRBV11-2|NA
TGTGCCTCGAGGCGGGGGATCCTCAAAGATACGCAGTATTTT
CASRRGILKDTQYF